Listed here is a single TCR beta chain. Its specificity is unknown. The data belong to a study of T cell responses to AZD1222 COVID-19 vaccine. Study observations and caveats: The sample set comprised mostly white British donors with more females, and clonal diversity was possibly underestimated.

Using immunoSEQ multiplex PCR, the repertoire was profiled, and TCRdb retains in-frame clones only, with some absent. The sample has 200,000 or so clones, around 93% seen once; the top ten hold roughly 1%. Trimming took off 4 bases at V and 0 bases at J, with 19 bases between the two ends. Germline CDR1 LNHDA, CDR2 SQIVND (reference sequence). The CDR3 runs 18 residues. The chain is built from TRBV19 and TRBJ1-3; tentative D call: TRBD1 (5 bases). The source was peripheral blood, collected on day 0 of MenACWY control vaccination. This receptor was taken from an adult in good health. Written as DNA, the CDR3 is TGTGCCAGTAGTACCCTTGGCAGGCGGACAAGCTCTGGAAACACCATATATTTT. Amino acid sequence: CASSTLGRRTSSGNTIYF.